Listed below are T cell receptor beta chains from one sample, sequenced in a study of cytotoxic CD8 clonotypes in ibrutinib-treated CLL. Using immunoSEQ multiplex PCR, the repertoire was profiled, and TCRdb retains in-frame clones only, with some absent. The data hold approximately 100,000 clones, with roughly three quarters observed a single time. The sample was PBMCs, taken after 24 months of ibrutinib treatment. The receptors stem from a human donor with chronic lymphocytic leukemia. Each CDR3 is given with its conserved first and last residue. The D gene is left open where the match is weak. For some rows the clone size is stated as once, few or many, or as a class when expanded; others skip it.

CASSQLTWANTGELFF,TGTGCCAGCAGTCAGTTGACATGGGCGAACACCGGGGAGCTGTTTTTT,-,TRBJ2-2,-,TRBV28
CASSSGQTLRDYGYTF,TGTGCCAGCAGTTCAGGACAGACCTTGCGGGACTATGGCTACACCTTC,-,TRBJ1-2,-,TRBV7-9
CASSFEGGLSTDTQYF,TGCGCCAGCAGCTTCGAGGGGGGACTTAGCACAGATACGCAGTATTTT,-,TRBJ2-3,once,TRBV5-1
CASSPRGLRSGNTIYF,TGTGCCAGCAGCCCACGGGGCTTACGCTCTGGAAACACCATATATTTT,-,TRBJ1-3,-,TRBV13
CSVKRESTDTQYF,TGCAGCGTTAAAAGGGAGTCCACAGATACGCAGTATTTT,-,TRBJ2-3,-,TRBV29-1
CASSEQTLSNQPQHF,TGTGCCAGCAGCGAACAGACCCTTAGCAATCAGCCCCAGCATTTT,-,TRBJ1-5,-,TRBV7-2
CASSRGDSTEAFF,TGTGCCAGCAGCCGCGGGGATTCCACTGAAGCTTTCTTT,-,TRBJ1-1,-,TRBV7-2
CASSPGPAGGQETQYF,TGTGCCAGCAGCCCTGGGCCAGCGGGAGGACAAGAGACCCAGTACTTC,TRBD2,TRBJ2-5,-,TRBV5-5
CASSPPGIMGTEAFF,TGTGCCAGCAGCCCCCCCGGGATAATGGGAACTGAAGCTTTCTTT,-,TRBJ1-1,once,TRBV9
CASSDTGSSNQPQHF,TGTGCCAGTAGTGACACCGGGTCCAGCAATCAGCCCCAGCATTTT,-,TRBJ1-5,-,TRBV19
CASSSGQEGEQYF,TGTGCCAGCAGCTCGGGACAGGAGGGCGAGCAGTACTTC,TRBD1,TRBJ2-7,-,TRBV7-3
CASSPRDIPNSGNTIYF,TGCGCCAGCAGCCCGAGGGACATCCCTAATTCTGGAAACACCATATATTTT,-,TRBJ1-3,-,TRBV4-1
CASRGLDTPPYNEQFF,TGTGCCAGCAGGGGACTAGATACGCCTCCCTACAATGAGCAGTTCTTC,TRBD2,TRBJ2-1,-,TRBV28